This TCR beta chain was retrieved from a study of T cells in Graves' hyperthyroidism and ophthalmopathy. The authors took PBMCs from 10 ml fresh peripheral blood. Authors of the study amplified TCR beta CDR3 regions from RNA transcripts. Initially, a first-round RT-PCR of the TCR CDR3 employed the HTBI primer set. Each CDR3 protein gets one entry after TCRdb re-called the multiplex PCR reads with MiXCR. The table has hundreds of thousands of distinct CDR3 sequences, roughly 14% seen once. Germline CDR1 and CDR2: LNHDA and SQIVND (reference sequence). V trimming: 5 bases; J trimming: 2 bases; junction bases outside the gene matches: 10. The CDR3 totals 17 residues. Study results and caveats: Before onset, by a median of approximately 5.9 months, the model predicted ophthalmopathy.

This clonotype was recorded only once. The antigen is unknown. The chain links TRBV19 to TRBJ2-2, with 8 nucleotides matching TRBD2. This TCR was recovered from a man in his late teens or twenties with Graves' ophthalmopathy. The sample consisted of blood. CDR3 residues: CASSSRPTSGNTGELFF. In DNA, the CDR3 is TGTGCCAGTAGTTCTAGGCCTACTAGCGGCAACACCGGGGAGCTGTTTTTT.